This TCR beta chain was sequenced during a study of cytomegalovirus exposure and HLA in healthy donors. Study-wide context: Samples from HLA-typed donors yielded 65 million to 90 million unique TCRs in an early data release.

The PCR used 60 Vbeta and 13 Jbeta primers. Here immunoSEQ multiplex PCR was the method, and the copy in TCRdb shows in-frame clones only, minus some. In the table there are about 110,000 clones, around 77% of which are singletons. The study, taken as a whole, reports: The authors listed some 160 TCR beta chains as cytomegalovirus-associated.

In the case of this clone: Antigen unknown.

The sample comprised PBMCs. This clonotype was sampled from a young man in good health and CMV-seronegative.

The CDR3 reads CASSTPVRGGSSYNEQFF. The CDR3 bases are TGTGCCAGCAGTACCCCGGTTCGGGGGGGGAGCTCCTACAATGAGCAGTTCTTC. V and J are TRBV2 and TRBJ2-1; 8 nucleotides agree with TRBD2. The CDR3 loop spans 18 amino acids. Losses at the gene ends were 5 bases for V and 0 bases for J; bases not matched to a gene: 12. Germline V gene lookup returns CDR1 SNHLY and CDR2 FYNNEI.